Shown below are 10 T cell receptor beta chains from a single sample sequenced in a study of CD8 T cells in Susac syndrome. Reverse transcription of about 0.5 to 1 ug RNA used random hexamers. TCRdb reprocessed the immunoSEQ multiplex PCR reads via MiXCR and lists one record per CDR3 protein. Found here are 150,000 to 200,000 distinct CDR3 sequences, 90% to 95% of them singletons; the top ten hold under 0.095%. The specimen sequenced was CD4+ T cells from PBMCs. These receptors all stem from a human donor with multiple sclerosis.

The chain carries TRBV12-3 or TRBV12-4 and TRBJ1-3; tentatively, D is TRBD1 (5 bases). The CDR3 extends over 14 amino acids. With 6 bases removed from V and 2 bases from J, the gap between germline ends came to 11 bases. CDR3 sequence: CASSPRDAGNTIYF. The CDR3 DNA is TGTGCCAGCAGCCCCAGGGATGCTGGAAACACCATATATTTT.

Only a few counts were recorded for this clonotype. The rearrangement uses TRBV20-1 and TRBJ2-7, with unresolved D. The CDR3 sequence is 15 residues long. Germline lookup yields CDR1 DFQATT and CDR2 SNEGSKA (reference sequence). V was cut by 0 bases and J by 0 bases, with 12 bases left in between. The CDR3 DNA reads TGCAGTGCTAGAGACTTTATGACCGACTCCTACGAGCAGTACTTC. It is translated as CSARDFMTDSYEQYF.

CDR3 in DNA: TGTGCCTGGAGTAGCAGGGGATTCGACGGCTACACCTTC. Protein sequence: CAWSSRGFDGYTF. The chain joins TRBV30 to TRBJ1-2; possibly TRBD1 for D (6 bases). The germline V gene encodes CDR1 GTSNPN and CDR2 SVGIG (reference sequence). Trimming shortened V by 2 bases and J by 8 bases, and 15 bases separated the two germline ends. This CDR3 region has 13 residues.

This chain joins TRBV29-1 and TRBJ1-1; no firm D call. V lost 4 bases and J 0 bases, leaving 9 bases between the germline ends. The CDR3 is made up of 13 amino acids. Germline assignment: CDR1 SQVTM and CDR2 ANQGSEA. The CDR3 region has the DNA TGCAGCGTTGTTCCGCAGATGAACACTGAAGCTTTCTTT. It codes for CSVVPQMNTEAFF.

This clonotype was counted once. V is TRBV5-1 and J is TRBJ2-1; D is possibly TRBD2 (5 bases). Germline V gives CDR1 SGHRS, CDR2 YFSETQ. Between the trimmed V and J ends, which lost 0 bases and 0 bases, there was a span of 10 bases. The CDR3 consists of 16 residues. Written as DNA, the CDR3 is TGCGCCAGCAGCTTGGCCGGGGTCAGCTCCTACAATGAGCAGTTCTTC. Protein product: CASSLAGVSSYNEQFF.

The chain uses TRBV5-1 and TRBJ2-7, with D unclear. Germline V gene data show CDR1 as SGHRS and CDR2 as YFSETQ. The CDR3 contains 14 residues. V was cut by 2 bases and J by 3 bases, with 12 bases left in between. The chain's CDR3 is CASSFGVRSYEQYF. CDR3 nucleotide sequence: TGCGCCAGCAGCTTTGGGGTGAGGAGCTACGAGCAGTACTTC.

This clonotype occurred a few times. The chain has TRBV6-2 or TRBV6-3 and TRBJ2-3, with no clear D. Germline V gives CDR1 MNHEY, CDR2 SVGEGT. V dropped 4 bases and J dropped 2 bases, with 4 bases sitting between them. The CDR3 is 12 amino acids. CDR3 coding DNA: TGTGCCAGCAGTTTCCCCACAGATACGCAGTATTTT. Its protein product is CASSFPTDTQYF.

This chain joins TRBV30 and TRBJ1-6; D is possibly TRBD1 (5 bases). From germline, CDR1 is GTSNPN and CDR2 SVGIG (reference sequence). The ends were cut back, 0 bases at V and 5 bases at J, with 11 bases in the middle. This CDR3 has 15 residues. CDR3 loop: CAWSVRTTDNSPLHF. CDR3 nucleotide sequence: TGTGCCTGGAGTGTTAGGACAACCGATAATTCACCCCTCCACTTT.

The CDR3, as DNA: TGTGCCATTGACGAGGGTGGAGGTCAGCCCCAGCATTTT. Amino acids: CAIDEGGGQPQHF. The chain has TRBV28 and TRBJ1-5; D is undetermined. The ends were cut back, 10 bases at V and 6 bases at J, with 16 bases in the middle. The CDR3 extends over 13 amino acids. CDR1 MDHEN and CDR2 SYDVKM come from the germline V gene.

The chain carries TRBV5-6 and TRBJ2-7, with D unresolved. CDR3 length: 13 amino acids. Germline V CDR1 and CDR2: SGHDT, YYEEEE. Trimming took off 1 base at V and 7 bases at J, with 12 bases between the two ends. CDR3 in DNA: TGTGCCAGCAGCTTGAATCAAGGGCGAGAGCAGTACTTC. Translating it yields CASSLNQGREQYF.